This T cell receptor beta chain was observed in a study of identical twins. Trimming took 1 base from V and 5 from J, leaving 11 bases between them. The CDR3 length is 14 residues. Per germline, CDR1 SEHNR and CDR2 FQNEAQ (reference sequence). MiXCR was run by TCRdb on the 5' RACE reads, yielding one entry per CDR3 protein. This table holds 540,000 or so distinct CDR3 sequences, 20% to 25% found once. This clonotype was detected a few times. In addition, the sample was reused for a study of yellow fever vaccine responses in identical twins.

The V call is TRBV7-9, the J call TRBJ2-5; perhaps TRBD1 as D (7 bases). Sequencing was performed on CD4+ T cells sorted from blood. The sequence was obtained from a woman under 30 in good health. The CDR3 spells CASSLDSGGETQYF. CDR3 nucleotides: TGTGCCAGCAGCTTAGATTCAGGGGGGGAGACCCAGTACTTC. Together with reference TRBV7-9 and TRBJ2-5, the CDR3 gives the full variable domain: DTGVSQNPRHKITKRGQNVTFRCDPISEHNRLYWYRQTLGQGPEFLTYFQNEAQLEKSRLLSDRFSAERPKGSFSTLEIQRTEQGDSAMYLCASSLDSGGETQYFGPGTRLLVL.